This T cell receptor (beta chain) was captured in a study of T cell responses to AZD1222 COVID-19 vaccine. Measured with immunoSEQ multiplex PCR; TCRdb has only the in-frame clones, and not every one. Altogether around 150,000 clones are present, approximately 92% being singletons, with the ten largest covering 2.5% to 3.5%. The CDR3 is made up of 10 amino acids. Germline lookup yields CDR1 SGHDT and CDR2 YYEEEE. V was trimmed by 5 bases and J by 4 bases, leaving 3 bases between them. The rearrangement links TRBV5-6 to TRBJ1-1; D remains unclear. The sequencing used peripheral blood, collected 28 days after the second AZD1222 dose. This TCR was sampled from an adult who received the AZD1222 COVID-19 vaccine. The CDR3: CASRGTEAFF. CDR3 nucleotide sequence: TGTGCCAGCAGAGGCACTGAAGCTTTCTTT.